The 16 T cell receptor beta chains reported below all come from one sample, sequenced in a study of cytomegalovirus exposure and HLA in healthy donors. A multiplex PCR was run with 60 Vbeta primers and 13 Jbeta primers. Libraries were prepared by immunoSEQ multiplex PCR; TCRdb keeps only in-frame clonotypes and omits some of them. The data contain 220,000 or so clones, under 85% of them singletons. The sample was PBMCs. The receptors come from a man between 50 and 59 years old in good health and CMV-seronegative.

V usage is TRBV5-4 and J usage is TRBJ1-1; 11 bases align to TRBD1. The CDR3 length is 14 residues. After removal of 2 bases from V and 5 bases from J, the junction contained 2 bases not matched to a gene. CDR1 SGHNT and CDR2 YYREEE come from the germline V gene (reference sequence). This chain's CDR3 is CASSFRDRGTEAFF. DNA of the CDR3: TGTGCCAGCAGCTTCCGGGACAGGGGGACTGAAGCTTTCTTT.

The V call is TRBV19, the J call TRBJ2-1; 9 nucleotides align to TRBD2. The germline CDR1 and CDR2 sequences are LNHDA and SQIVND (reference sequence). Losses at the gene ends were 3 bases for V and 1 base for J; bases not matched to a gene: 4. The CDR3 covers 16 residues. CDR3 loop: CASSMGLAGSYNEQFF. The CDR3 bases are TGTGCCAGTAGTATGGGCCTAGCGGGATCCTACAATGAGCAGTTCTTC.

The V and J genes are TRBV30 and TRBJ1-1; 7 bases map to TRBD1. The V segment lost 8 bases and the J segment 3 bases; nucleotides outside the gene matches: 9. There are 13 residues in the CDR3. In germline, CDR1 is GTSNPN, CDR2 SVGIG (reference sequence). The chain's CDR3 is CAATGTLDTEAFF. CDR3 coding DNA: TGTGCCGCGACAGGGACTTTGGACACTGAAGCTTTCTTT.

This chain uses TRBV2 with TRBJ2-7; 7 nucleotides line up with TRBD2. The CDR3 has 13 residues. Per germline, CDR1 SNHLY and CDR2 FYNNEI. The ends lost 10 bases at V and 2 bases at J; junction bases unmatched: 8. The CDR3 here is CATGGDYTYEQYF. As DNA, the CDR3 is TGTGCCACTGGGGGGGACTACACCTACGAGCAGTACTTC.

The sample holds one count of this clone. The genes are TRBV4-2 and TRBJ2-1; 12 bases agree with TRBD2. The V gene's germline CDR1 is LGHNA and CDR2 YNFKEQ. V shed 3 bases, J shed 0 bases, and the junction held 12 bases outside the gene matches. The CDR3 spans 20 residues. CDR3 sequence: CASSHHGTSGRSSSYNEQFF. In DNA form, the CDR3 reads TGTGCCAGCAGCCACCACGGAACTAGCGGGAGGAGCAGCTCCTACAATGAGCAGTTCTTC.

This clone occurred a few times. The rearrangement uses TRBV30 and TRBJ1-5, with D possibly being TRBD1 (6 bases). V lost 0 bases to trimming and J lost 3 bases, with 12 bases between them. The CDR3 totals 15 residues. Looked up from germline, CDR1 is GTSNPN and CDR2 is SVGIG (reference sequence). The CDR3: CAWSVQGGHNQPQHF. The CDR3 DNA reads as TGTGCCTGGAGTGTACAGGGAGGGCACAATCAGCCCCAGCATTTT.

The V gene is TRBV15, the J gene TRBJ2-6; no reliable D call. CDR1 and CDR2 from the germline V gene are LNHNV and YYDKDF (reference sequence). Trimming shortened V by 6 bases and J by 2 bases, and 5 bases separated the two germline ends. The CDR3 consists of 13 residues. As DNA, the CDR3 is TGTGCCACCAGTCTAGCTGGGGCCAACGTCCTGACTTTC. Translation gives CATSLAGANVLTF.

With regard to this clone: The identical CDR3 is also encoded by other nucleotide sequences in the sample. The V gene is TRBV19, the J gene TRBJ1-5; tentatively, D is TRBD1 (5 bases). V gave up 7 bases and J gave up 2 bases, with 6 bases separating them. CDR3 length: 12 amino acids. Germline CDR1 and CDR2: LNHDA and SQIVND (reference sequence). The CDR3 protein is CASTRGNQPQHF. The CDR3, as DNA: TGTGCCAGTACCAGGGGCAATCAGCCCCAGCATTTT.

V is TRBV30 and J is TRBJ1-2, with unresolved D. This CDR3 comprises 13 residues. Between the trimmed V and J ends, which lost 3 bases and 3 bases, there was a span of 11 bases. Germline V gene lookup returns CDR1 GTSNPN and CDR2 SVGIG (reference sequence). In DNA, the CDR3 is TGTGCCTGGAGGGGTGAGGCATACTATGGCTACACCTTC. Translating it yields CAWRGEAYYGYTF.

The gene calls are TRBV11-3 and TRBJ2-3; tentative D call: TRBD2 (6 bases). V lost 4 bases and J lost 3, with 14 bases in between. The CDR3 totals 15 residues. CDR1 and CDR2 (germline): SGHNT, YENEEA. CDR3 amino acids: CASSSDGGYTDTQYF. CDR3 sequence (DNA): TGTGCCAGCAGCTCTGATGGGGGGTATACAGATACGCAGTATTTT.

The V gene is TRBV5-1, the J gene TRBJ2-1, with 9 bases matching TRBD2. CDR1 is SGHRS and CDR2 is YFSETQ in the germline V gene. The ends lost 4 bases at V and 10 bases at J; junction bases unmatched: 12. This CDR3 spans 15 amino acids. The CDR3 here is CASSRLAGPLGEQFF. Here the CDR3 DNA reads TGCGCCAGCAGCCGTCTAGCGGGACCTCTGGGGGAGCAGTTCTTC.

This clone was counted between two and nine times. J is TRBJ2-7 and V is TRBV2, with D possibly being TRBD1 (6 bases). With 7 bases removed from V and 4 bases from J, the gap between germline ends came to 14 bases. Germline CDR1 reads SNHLY; CDR2 reads FYNNEI. The CDR3 runs to 13 residues. DNA for the CDR3: TGTGCCAGCACCCACAGGGTGAGGTACGAGCAGTACTTC. Translated, it gives CASTHRVRYEQYF.

The chain uses TRBV18 and TRBJ1-5, with 7 bases fitting TRBD1. The CDR3 is 17 amino acids. Germline CDR1 and CDR2: KGHSH and LQKENI. V lost 6 bases and J lost 2; bases outside the gene matches: 13. CDR3 residues: CASSPKKNRGGNQPQHF. The CDR3 DNA is TGTGCCAGCTCCCCGAAGAAGAACAGGGGTGGCAATCAGCCCCAGCATTTT. The whole variable domain, filled in from reference TRBV18 and TRBJ1-5, reads NAGVMQNPRHLVRRRGQEARLRCSPMKGHSHVYWYRQLPEEGLKFMVYLQKENIIDESGMPKERFSAEFPKEGPSILRIQQVVRGDSAAYFCASSPKKNRGGNQPQHFGDGTRLSIL.

The chain carries TRBV10-1 and TRBJ2-1, with D hard to call. The V and J ends lost 3 bases and 0 bases respectively, with 12 bases between them. The germline CDR1 and CDR2 sequences are WNHNN and SYGVQD (reference sequence). The CDR3 runs to 16 residues. The CDR3, as DNA: TGCGCCAGCAGTGACCGCGGCCGGCCCTCCTACAATGAGCAGTTCTTC. The encoded protein is CASSDRGRPSYNEQFF.

This clone turned up a few times. The CDR3 DNA follows: TGCAGCGCGAGTAGGGGGAGCGAGCAGTACTTC. Amino acids: CSASRGSEQYF. V is TRBV29-1 and J is TRBJ2-7, with D perhaps matching TRBD1 (6 bases). The CDR3 sequence is 11 residues long. Germline V gene data show CDR1 as SQVTM and CDR2 as ANQGSEA. Trimming left V 7 bases short and J 6 bases short, with 13 bases between.

This clone was seen a few times. The chain recombines TRBV7-2 with TRBJ1-4; 8 bases are shared with TRBD1. J gave up 4 bases and V 5 bases, and 6 bases lay outside the gene matches. From germline, CDR1 is SGHTA and CDR2 FQGNSA. The CDR3 runs 15 residues. CDR3 DNA sequence: TGTGCCAGCAGCAAAAACAGGGGGGGTAATGAAAAACTGTTTTTT. It specifies CASSKNRGGNEKLFF.